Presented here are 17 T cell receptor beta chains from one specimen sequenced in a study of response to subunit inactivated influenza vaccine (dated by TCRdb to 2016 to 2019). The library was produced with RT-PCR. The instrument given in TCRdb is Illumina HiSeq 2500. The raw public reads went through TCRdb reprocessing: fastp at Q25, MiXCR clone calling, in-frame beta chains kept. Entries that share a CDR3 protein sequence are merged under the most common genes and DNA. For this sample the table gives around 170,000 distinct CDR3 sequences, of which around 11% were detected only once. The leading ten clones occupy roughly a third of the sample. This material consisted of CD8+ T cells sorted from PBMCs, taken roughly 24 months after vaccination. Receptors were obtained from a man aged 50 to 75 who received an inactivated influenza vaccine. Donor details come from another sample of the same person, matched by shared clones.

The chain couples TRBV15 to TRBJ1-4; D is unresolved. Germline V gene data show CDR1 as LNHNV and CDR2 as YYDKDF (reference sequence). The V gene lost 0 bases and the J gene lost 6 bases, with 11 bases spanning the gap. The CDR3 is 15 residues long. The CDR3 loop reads CATSRDGPSYEKLFF. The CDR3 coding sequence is TGTGCCACCAGCAGAGACGGGCCTTCTTATGAAAAACTGTTTTTT.

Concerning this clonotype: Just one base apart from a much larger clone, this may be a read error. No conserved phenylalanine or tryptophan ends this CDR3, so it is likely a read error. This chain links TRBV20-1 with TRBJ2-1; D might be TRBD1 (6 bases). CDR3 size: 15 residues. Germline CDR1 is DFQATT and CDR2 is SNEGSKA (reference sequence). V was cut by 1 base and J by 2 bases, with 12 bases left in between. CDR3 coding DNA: TGCAGTGCTAGAGGGAACAGGGTCGCCTACAATGAGCAGTTCCTC. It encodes CSARGNRVAYNEQFL.

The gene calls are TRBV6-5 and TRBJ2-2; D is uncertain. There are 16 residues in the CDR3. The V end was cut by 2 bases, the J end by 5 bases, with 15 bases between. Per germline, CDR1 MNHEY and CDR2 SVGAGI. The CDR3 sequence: CASSYPGRAKTGELFF. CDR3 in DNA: TGTGCCAGCAGTTACCCTGGACGGGCAAAAACCGGGGAGCTGTTTTTT.

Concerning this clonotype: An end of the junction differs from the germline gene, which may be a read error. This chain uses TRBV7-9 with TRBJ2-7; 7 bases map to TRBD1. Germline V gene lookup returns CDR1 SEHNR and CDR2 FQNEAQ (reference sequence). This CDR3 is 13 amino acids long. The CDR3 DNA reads TGTGCCAGCAGCGGAGACAGGGCGTACGAGCAGCACTTC. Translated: CASSGDRAYEQHF.

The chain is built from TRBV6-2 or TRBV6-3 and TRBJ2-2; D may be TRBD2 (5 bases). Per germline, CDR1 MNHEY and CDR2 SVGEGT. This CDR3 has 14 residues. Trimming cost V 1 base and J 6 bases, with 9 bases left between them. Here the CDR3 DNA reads TGTGCCAGCAGTTACTGGCTTAGCGCCGGGGAGCTGTTTTTT. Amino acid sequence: CASSYWLSAGELFF.

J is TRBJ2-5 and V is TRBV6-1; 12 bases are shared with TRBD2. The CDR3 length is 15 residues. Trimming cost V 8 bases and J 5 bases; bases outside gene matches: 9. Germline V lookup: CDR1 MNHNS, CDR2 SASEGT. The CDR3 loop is CASSPSGRGRETQYF. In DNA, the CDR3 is TGTGCCAGCTCCCCTAGCGGGAGGGGAAGGGAGACCCAGTACTTC.

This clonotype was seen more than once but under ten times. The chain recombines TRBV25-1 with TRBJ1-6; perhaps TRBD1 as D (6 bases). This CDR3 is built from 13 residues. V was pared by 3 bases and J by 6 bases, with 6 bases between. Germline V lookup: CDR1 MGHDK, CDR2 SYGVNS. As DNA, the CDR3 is TGTGCCAGCAGTGACAGGGGTAATTCACCCCTCCACTTT. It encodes CASSDRGNSPLHF.

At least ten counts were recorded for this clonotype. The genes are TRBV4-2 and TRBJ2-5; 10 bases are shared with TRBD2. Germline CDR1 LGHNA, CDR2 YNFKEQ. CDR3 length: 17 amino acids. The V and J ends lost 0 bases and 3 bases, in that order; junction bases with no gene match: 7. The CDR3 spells CASSQDQLAGTKETQYF. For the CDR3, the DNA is TGTGCCAGCAGCCAAGATCAACTAGCGGGGACAAAAGAGACCCAGTACTTC.

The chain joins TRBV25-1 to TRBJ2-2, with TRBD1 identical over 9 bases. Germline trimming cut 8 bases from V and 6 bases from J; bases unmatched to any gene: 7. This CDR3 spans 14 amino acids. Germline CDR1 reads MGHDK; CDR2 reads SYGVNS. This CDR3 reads CASLGTGTAGELFF. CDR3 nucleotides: TGTGCCAGCCTCGGGACAGGGACCGCCGGGGAGCTGTTTTTT. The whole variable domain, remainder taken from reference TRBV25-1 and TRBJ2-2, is EADIYQTPRYLVIGTGKKITLECSQTMGHDKMYWYQQDPGMELHLIHYSYGVNSTEKGDLSSESTVSRIRTEHFPLTLESARPSHTSQYLCASLGTGTAGELFFGEGSRLTVL.

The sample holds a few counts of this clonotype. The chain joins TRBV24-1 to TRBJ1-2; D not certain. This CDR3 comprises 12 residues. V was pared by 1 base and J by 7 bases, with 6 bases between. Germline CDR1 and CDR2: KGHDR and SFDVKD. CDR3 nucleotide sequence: TGTGCCACCAGTGATTTAGAGGGTGGCTACACCTTC. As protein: CATSDLEGGYTF.

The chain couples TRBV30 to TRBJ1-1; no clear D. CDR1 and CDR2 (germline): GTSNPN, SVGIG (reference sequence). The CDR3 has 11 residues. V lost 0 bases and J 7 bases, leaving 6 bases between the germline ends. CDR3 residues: CAWSVSSEAFF. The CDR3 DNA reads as TGTGCCTGGAGTGTAAGTAGTGAAGCTTTCTTT.

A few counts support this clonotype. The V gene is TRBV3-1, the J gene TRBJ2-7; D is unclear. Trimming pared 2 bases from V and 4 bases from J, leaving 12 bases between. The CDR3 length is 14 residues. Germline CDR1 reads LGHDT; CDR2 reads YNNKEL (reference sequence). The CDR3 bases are TGTGCCAGCAGCCAACGCGGCATCTCGTACGAGCAGTACTTC. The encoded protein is CASSQRGISYEQYF.

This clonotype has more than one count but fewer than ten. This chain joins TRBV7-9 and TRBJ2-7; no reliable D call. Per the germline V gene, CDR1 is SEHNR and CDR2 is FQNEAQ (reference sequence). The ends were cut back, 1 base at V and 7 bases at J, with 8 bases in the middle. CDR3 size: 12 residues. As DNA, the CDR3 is TGTGCCAGCAGCTTAGAGGCGAGGGAGCAGTACTTC. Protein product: CASSLEAREQYF.

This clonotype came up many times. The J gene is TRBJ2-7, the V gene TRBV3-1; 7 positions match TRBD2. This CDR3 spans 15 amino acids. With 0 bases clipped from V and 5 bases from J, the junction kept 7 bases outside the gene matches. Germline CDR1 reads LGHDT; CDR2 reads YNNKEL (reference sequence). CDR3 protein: CASSQDLREWNEQYF. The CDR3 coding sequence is TGTGCCAGCAGCCAAGATTTGCGGGAGTGGAACGAGCAGTACTTC.

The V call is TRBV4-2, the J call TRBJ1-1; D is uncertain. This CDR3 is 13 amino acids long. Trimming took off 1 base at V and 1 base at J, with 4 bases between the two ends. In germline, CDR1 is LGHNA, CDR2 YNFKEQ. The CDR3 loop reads CASSQARNTEAFF. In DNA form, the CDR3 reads TGTGCCAGCAGCCAAGCTCGGAACACTGAAGCTTTCTTT.

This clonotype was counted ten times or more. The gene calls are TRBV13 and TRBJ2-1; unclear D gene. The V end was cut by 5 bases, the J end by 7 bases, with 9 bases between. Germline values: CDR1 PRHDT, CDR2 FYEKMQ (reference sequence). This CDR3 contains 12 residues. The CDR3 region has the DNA TGTGCCAGCAGCCCCTCCAATAATGAGCAGTTCTTC. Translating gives CASSPSNNEQFF. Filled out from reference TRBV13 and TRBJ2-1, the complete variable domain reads AAGVIQSPRHLIKEKRETATLKCYPIPRHDTVYWYQQGPGQDPQFLISFYEKMQSDKGSIPDRFSAQQFSDYHSELNMSSLELGDSALYFCASSPSNNEQFFGPGTRLTVL.

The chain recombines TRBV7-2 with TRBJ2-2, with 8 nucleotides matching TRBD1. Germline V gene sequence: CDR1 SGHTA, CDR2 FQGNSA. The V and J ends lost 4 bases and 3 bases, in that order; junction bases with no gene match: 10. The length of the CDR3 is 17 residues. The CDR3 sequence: CASSSPQGQADTGELFF. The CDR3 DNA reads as TGTGCCAGCAGCTCCCCTCAGGGACAGGCGGACACCGGGGAGCTGTTTTTT.